Only a few counts were recorded for the clone carrying this T cell receptor beta chain. Its specificity is not known. As originally analysed: Sampled TCR counts reached a median of about 90,000 per sample, with values ranging from roughly 23,224 to 700,000. TCRdb analysed the RACE reads with MiXCR anew, one entry per CDR3 protein. What appears here as the V and J calls and clone size reflects TCRdb's work, not the paper's. The sample lists about 350,000 distinct CDR3 sequences; about 6.3% were seen once. Described time point: patch test 2, 6 weeks after DPC sensitization. Treatment defined: therapeutic diphenylcyclopropenone sensitization with weekly scalp DPC. The sample is drawn from a study of human T cells and chemical hapten exposure. Overall study context: Patients having alopecia areata, totalis or universalis were mostly female. The study, taken as a whole, reports: With regard to DPC sensitization, TCRs above 1 in 1000 frequency did not change.

CDR3 length: 14 residues. The V end was cut by 6 bases, the J end by 5 bases, with 14 bases between. Germline loops: CDR1 SEHNR, CDR2 FQNEAQ (reference sequence). The receptor comes from a woman under 30 with alopecia areata. Some clones in this sample may be carry-over from other donors' samples. The chain uses TRBV7-9 and TRBJ1-5, with D tentatively TRBD1 (6 bases). This material consisted of whole blood, taken in connection with sensitization to the hapten diphenylcyclopropenone (DPC). Here the CDR3 DNA reads TGTGCCAGCAGTCCACCAGGGGTCGATCAGCCCCAGCATTTT. The encoded protein is CASSPPGVDQPQHF.